Presented here are 17 T cell receptor beta chains from one specimen sequenced in a study of shared clonotypes between healthy human individuals. CD45RO-negative, CCR7-positively selected cells formed the naive CD8 fraction, excluding terminally differentiated effector memory CD45RA+ cells. This table comes from immunoSEQ multiplex PCR, and its TCRdb copy is limited to in-frame clones, with some not included. The top ten clones hold nearly 25% of a sample with hundreds of thousands of clones, 90% to 95% of them seen once. Sequencing was done on a sample of naive CD8+ T cells sorted from blood. The origin of the receptors is a man aged 25-45 years in good health.

V and J are TRBV5-5 and TRBJ1-1, with D unresolved. In germline, CDR1 is SGHKS, CDR2 YYEKEE (reference sequence). Trimming cost V 6 bases and J 8 bases, with 20 bases left between them. The CDR3 runs 14 residues. CDR3 sequence reads: CASILPGGLREAFF. The CDR3 nucleotides are TGTGCCAGCATCCTGCCCGGTGGTCTCAGGGAAGCTTTCTTT.

This clone was detected once. The chain is built from TRBV7-9 and TRBJ2-1; the D gene could be TRBD1 or TRBD2 (5 bases each). V lost 1 base and J lost 10, with 14 bases in between. The V gene's germline CDR1 is SEHNR and CDR2 FQNEAQ (reference sequence). The CDR3 consists of 14 residues. The CDR3 spells CASSLVLQRTEQFF. In DNA form, the CDR3 reads TGTGCCAGCAGCTTAGTATTGCAGCGGACAGAGCAGTTCTTC.

This chain uses TRBV9 with TRBJ2-3; 10 bases line up with TRBD2. The germline V gene has CDR1 SGDLS and CDR2 YYNGEE. There are 14 residues in the CDR3. J gave up 1 base and V 7 bases, and 3 bases lay outside the gene matches. CDR3 coding DNA: TGTGCCAGCGACAGCGGGAGGGGCACAGATACGCAGTATTTT. It specifies CASDSGRGTDTQYF.

The chain uses TRBV5-1 and TRBJ1-2; possible D gene TRBD1, 5 bases. The CDR3 loop spans 14 amino acids. Germline assignment: CDR1 SGHRS and CDR2 YFSETQ. Trimming took off 7 bases at V and 4 bases at J, with 17 bases between the two ends. This CDR3 is CASHLQGSGYGYTF. The CDR3 region has the DNA TGCGCCAGCCACCTCCAGGGATCAGGCTATGGCTACACCTTC.

The chain joins TRBV9 to TRBJ2-7; 10 bases map to TRBD2. CDR3 length: 14 residues. The V gene's germline CDR1 is SGDLS and CDR2 YYNGEE. The V and J ends lost 6 bases and 2 bases, in that order; junction bases with no gene match: 5. CDR3 nucleotide sequence: TGTGCCAGCACCCAAGGGACTAGCGCCTACGAGCAGTACTTC. Amino acids: CASTQGTSAYEQYF.

The CDR3 nucleotides are TGTGCCAGCAGTTTAATGGAAGATCAGCCCCAGCATTTT. This gives the protein CASSLMEDQPQHF. The J gene is TRBJ1-5, the V gene TRBV27; D is ambiguous. The V and J ends lost 2 bases and 5 bases respectively, with 7 bases between them. Looked up from germline, CDR1 is MNHEY and CDR2 is SMNVEV (reference sequence). The CDR3 totals 13 residues.

By its share, this clone is medium-sized. The chain has TRBV10-2 and TRBJ2-7, with D perhaps TRBD2 (6 bases). CDR1 WSHSY and CDR2 SAAADI come from the germline V gene. This CDR3 contains 16 residues. V lost 2 bases and J 1 base, leaving 15 bases between the germline ends. CDR3 region: CASSETGGMKSYEQYF. The CDR3 DNA follows: TGCGCCAGCAGTGAGACAGGCGGGATGAAGTCCTACGAGCAGTACTTC.

This chain connects TRBV7-9 to TRBJ2-5; 9 bases agree with TRBD2. The CDR3 consists of 16 residues. With 3 bases clipped from V and 5 bases from J, the junction kept 10 bases outside the gene matches. Looked up from germline, CDR1 is SEHNR and CDR2 is FQNEAQ (reference sequence). This CDR3 reads CASSLLAGGLEETQYF. CDR3 coding DNA: TGTGCCAGCAGCTTGCTCGCGGGAGGGTTAGAGGAGACCCAGTACTTC.

The chain is built from TRBV4-1 and TRBJ2-5; 10 positions match TRBD2. There are 14 residues in the CDR3. Germline V gene data show CDR1 as MGHRA and CDR2 as YSYEKL. V shed 3 bases and J 5 bases; nucleotides not matched to a gene: 3. The CDR3, as DNA: TGCGCCAGCAGCCAGCCGGGACTAGCGGAGACCCAGTACTTC. This gives the protein CASSQPGLAETQYF.

The chain couples TRBV11-2 to TRBJ2-7; TRBD1 matches 7 bases. V shed 4 bases, J shed 3 bases, and the junction held 6 bases outside the gene matches. Per the germline V gene, CDR1 is SGHAT and CDR2 is FQNNGV. This CDR3 region has 14 residues. The CDR3 sequence: CASSSRQGIYEQYF. In DNA form, the CDR3 reads TGTGCCAGCAGCTCCCGACAGGGAATCTACGAGCAGTACTTC.

The rearrangement links TRBV14 to TRBJ1-1; TRBD1 matches at 9 bases. The CDR3 is 17 amino acids. With V trimmed by 1 base and J by 2 bases, 8 bases remained unmatched. Germline lookup yields CDR1 SGHDN and CDR2 FVKESK. CDR3: CASSQVVNRGRNTEAFF. CDR3 DNA: TGTGCCAGCAGCCAAGTTGTGAACAGGGGGCGAAACACTGAAGCTTTCTTT.

This clone was found many times. The J gene is TRBJ1-2, the V gene TRBV6-5, with TRBD1 matching over 7 bases. Trimming took 4 bases from V and 8 from J; bases not matched to a gene: 10. From germline, CDR1 is MNHEY and CDR2 SVGAGI. The CDR3 totals 14 residues. The CDR3 coding sequence is TGTGCCAGCAGTTCGGGACAGCTTTTGGCCGGCTACACCTTC. Its translation is CASSSGQLLAGYTF.

This sequence joins TRBV7-9 and TRBJ2-7; no clear D gene. CDR3 length: 14 residues. Trimming took 7 bases from V and 2 from J, leaving 15 bases between them. CDR1 is SEHNR and CDR2 is FQNEAQ in the germline V gene (reference sequence). The CDR3 loop is CASTPPGHPYEQYF. The DNA for the CDR3 is TGTGCCAGCACCCCGCCCGGGCACCCCTACGAGCAGTACTTC.

This chain uses TRBV5-4 with TRBJ2-4, with D perhaps matching TRBD1 (6 bases). V lost 9 bases to trimming and J lost 5 bases, with 15 bases between them. Germline lookup yields CDR1 SGHNT and CDR2 YYREEE (reference sequence). CDR3 length: 13 amino acids. The DNA of the CDR3 is TGTGCCACCTCAAACAGGGACGAAAACATTCAGTACTTC. It specifies CATSNRDENIQYF.

The chain recombines TRBV5-8 with TRBJ1-4; the D gene is possibly TRBD1 (6 bases). This CDR3 spans 13 amino acids. Germline loops: CDR1 SGHTS, CDR2 YDEGEE. The V and J ends lost 6 bases and 1 base respectively, with 7 bases between them. In DNA, the CDR3 is TGTGCCAGCAAGGACAGAACTAATGAAAAACTGTTTTTT. Residues: CASKDRTNEKLFF.

The chain has TRBV27 and TRBJ2-7, with 7 bases fitting TRBD1. The germline gives CDR1 MNHEY, CDR2 SMNVEV (reference sequence). CDR3 length: 15 amino acids. With V trimmed by 4 bases and J by 1 base, 7 bases remained unmatched. In nucleotides, the CDR3 is TGTGCCAGCAGTTCCAACAGGGGACAATCCTACGAGCAGTACTTC. Protein product: CASSSNRGQSYEQYF.

This clone has only one observation. The chain employs TRBV19 and TRBJ2-3; D remains ambiguous. V was clipped by 7 bases and J by 4 bases, with 12 bases between them. Germline V gene data show CDR1 as LNHDA and CDR2 as SQIVND (reference sequence). This CDR3 has 13 residues. Here the CDR3 DNA reads TGTGCCAGTAAGGGTGGAAGGGCAGATACGCAGTATTTT. It encodes CASKGGRADTQYF.